Detailed here is one TCR beta chain. These data originate in a study of blood T cell repertoires in COVID-19. Turning to the study itself: The United States, Italy and Spain provided the acute and convalescent COVID-19 samples.

Original handling: The assay estimated nucleated cells by amplifying reference gene primers. The protocol was immunoSEQ multiplex PCR, while the TCRdb copy is restricted to in-frame clones and leaves out a portion. From that table come the V and J calls and clone size; the DNA was used to work out D and trimming. The data contain a few hundred thousand clones, about 90% of them singletons. The specimen sequenced was peripheral blood. The clonotype comes from a woman in her 30s who had recovered from COVID-19.

In nucleotides, the CDR3 is TGTGCCAGCAGCTTACGGCGTGGGGCGGGAGGAGGAGCCGAGCAGTTCTTC. Translating gives CASSLRRGAGGGAEQFF. The rearrangement uses TRBV11-3 and TRBJ2-1; 8 bases line up with TRBD2. The CDR3 has 17 amino acids. The V and J ends lost 2 bases and 10 bases, in that order; junction bases with no gene match: 16. Germline assignment: CDR1 SGHNT and CDR2 YENEEA.